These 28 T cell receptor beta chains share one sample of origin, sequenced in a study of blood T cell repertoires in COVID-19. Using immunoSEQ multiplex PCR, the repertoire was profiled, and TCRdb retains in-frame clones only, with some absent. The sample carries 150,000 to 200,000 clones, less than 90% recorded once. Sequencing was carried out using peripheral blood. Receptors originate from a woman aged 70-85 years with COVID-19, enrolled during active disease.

CDR3 loop: CASSPLAPVTYEQYF. The CDR3 coding sequence is TGTGCCAGCAGCCCCTTAGCGCCCGTGACATACGAGCAGTACTTC. The rearrangement uses TRBV7-8 and TRBJ2-7; perhaps TRBD2 as D (5 bases). Germline V gene data show CDR1 as SGHVS and CDR2 as FQNEAQ. The length of the CDR3 is 15 residues. Trimming removed 5 bases from V and 4 bases from J, with 18 bases in between.

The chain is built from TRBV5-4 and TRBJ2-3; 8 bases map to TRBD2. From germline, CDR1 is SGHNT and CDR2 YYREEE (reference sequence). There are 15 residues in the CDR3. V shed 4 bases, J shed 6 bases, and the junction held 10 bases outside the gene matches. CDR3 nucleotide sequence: TGTGCCAGCAGCCCCCAGGGACTAGATCAGGATACGCAGTATTTT. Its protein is CASSPQGLDQDTQYF.

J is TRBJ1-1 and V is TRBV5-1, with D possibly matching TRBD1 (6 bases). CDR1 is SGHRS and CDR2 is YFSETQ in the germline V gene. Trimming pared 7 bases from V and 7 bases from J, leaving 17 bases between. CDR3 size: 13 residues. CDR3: CASQRQGGGEAFF. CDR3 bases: TGCGCCAGCCAAAGGCAGGGAGGGGGTGAAGCTTTCTTT. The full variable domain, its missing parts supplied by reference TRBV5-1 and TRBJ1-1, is KAGVTQTPRYLIKTRGQQVTLSCSPISGHRSVSWYQQTPGQGLQFLFEYFSETQRNKGNFPGRFSGRQFSNSRSEMNVSTLELGDSALYLCASQRQGGGEAFFGQGTRLTVV.

The CDR3 loop is CASRTGGIGNTIYF. In DNA form, the CDR3 reads TGTGCCAGCAGGACGGGTGGCATCGGAAACACCATATATTTT. The chain is built from TRBV28 and TRBJ1-3; no firm D call. CDR3 size: 14 residues. Trimming pared 6 bases from V and 4 bases from J, leaving 13 bases between. The germline V gene has CDR1 MDHEN and CDR2 SYDVKM.

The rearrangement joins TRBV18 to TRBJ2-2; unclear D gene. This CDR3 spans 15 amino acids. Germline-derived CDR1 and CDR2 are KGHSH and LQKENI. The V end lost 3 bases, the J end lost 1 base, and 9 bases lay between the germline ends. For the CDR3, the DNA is TGTGCCAGCTCACCGCCTAACCAGAACACCGGGGAGCTGTTTTTT. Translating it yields CASSPPNQNTGELFF.

For the CDR3, the DNA is TGTGCCACCTGTTTGGCAGGAGAAAAACTGTTTTTT. Its protein is CATCLAGEKLFF. The chain uses TRBV27 and TRBJ1-4; D remains unclear. The CDR3 runs to 12 residues. Germline V gene lookup returns CDR1 MNHEY and CDR2 SMNVEV (reference sequence). The V and J ends lost 10 bases and 8 bases respectively, with 14 bases between them.

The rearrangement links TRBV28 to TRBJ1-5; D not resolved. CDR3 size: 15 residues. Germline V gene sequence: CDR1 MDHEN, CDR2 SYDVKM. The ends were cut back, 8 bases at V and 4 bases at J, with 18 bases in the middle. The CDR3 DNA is TGTGCCAGCGAACCCACAGTTGGGTTTAATCAGCCCCAGCATTTT. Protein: CASEPTVGFNQPQHF.

In nucleotides, the CDR3 is TGTGCCAGTAGTCGCAGGGGGCATAGTGAAGCTTTCTTT. Translating it yields CASSRRGHSEAFF. The chain couples TRBV19 to TRBJ1-1; 8 nucleotides align to TRBD1. CDR3 length: 13 amino acids. The J segment lost 7 bases and the V segment lost 5 bases, leaving 6 bases of the junction unmatched. CDR1 LNHDA and CDR2 SQIVND come from the germline V gene (reference sequence).

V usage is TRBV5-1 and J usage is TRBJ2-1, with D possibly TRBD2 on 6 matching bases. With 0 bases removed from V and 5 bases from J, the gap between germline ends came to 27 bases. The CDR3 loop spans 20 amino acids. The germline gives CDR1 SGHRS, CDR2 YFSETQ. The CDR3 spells CASSLGVFGQGGLEDNEQFF. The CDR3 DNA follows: TGCGCCAGCAGCTTGGGAGTTTTTGGCCAGGGAGGTTTGGAGGACAATGAGCAGTTCTTC.

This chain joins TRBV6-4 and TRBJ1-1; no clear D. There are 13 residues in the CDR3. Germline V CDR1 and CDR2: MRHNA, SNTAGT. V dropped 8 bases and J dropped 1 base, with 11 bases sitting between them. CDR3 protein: CASRLEENTEAFF. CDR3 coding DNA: TGTGCCAGCCGGTTGGAGGAGAACACTGAAGCTTTCTTT.

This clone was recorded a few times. The CDR3 sequence: CASSIGEYSNQPQHF. The CDR3 nucleotides read TGTGCCAGTAGTATAGGAGAATATAGCAATCAGCCCCAGCATTTT. This chain connects TRBV19 to TRBJ1-5, with no clear D. Trimming took 1 base from V and 0 from J, leaving 7 bases between them. The germline V gene has CDR1 LNHDA and CDR2 SQIVND (reference sequence). The CDR3 extends over 15 amino acids. The variable domain in full, with the rest retrieved from reference TRBV19 and TRBJ1-5, is DGGITQSPKYLFRKEGQNVTLSCEQNLNHDAMYWYRQDPGQGLRLIYYSQIVNDFQKGDIAEGYSVSREKKESFPLTVTSAQKNPTAFYLCASSIGEYSNQPQHFGDGTRLSIL.

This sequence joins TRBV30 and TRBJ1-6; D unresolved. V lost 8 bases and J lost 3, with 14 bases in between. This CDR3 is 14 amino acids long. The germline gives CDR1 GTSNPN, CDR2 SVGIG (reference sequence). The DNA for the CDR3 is TGTGCCAGCCTATCCGGGAGCTATAATTCACCCCTCCACTTT. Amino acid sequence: CASLSGSYNSPLHF.

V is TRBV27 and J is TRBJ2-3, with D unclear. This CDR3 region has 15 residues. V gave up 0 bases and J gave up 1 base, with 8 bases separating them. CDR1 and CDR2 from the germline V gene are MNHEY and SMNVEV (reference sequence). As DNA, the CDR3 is TGTGCCAGCAGTTTATCCCTAGGCCGCACAGATACGCAGTATTTT. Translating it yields CASSLSLGRTDTQYF.

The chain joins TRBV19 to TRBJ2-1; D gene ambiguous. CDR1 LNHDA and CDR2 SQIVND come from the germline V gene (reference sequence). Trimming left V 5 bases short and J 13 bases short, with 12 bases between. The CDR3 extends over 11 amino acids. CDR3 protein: CASSVPERQFF. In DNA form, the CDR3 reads TGTGCCAGTAGTGTGCCCGAGCGACAGTTCTTC.

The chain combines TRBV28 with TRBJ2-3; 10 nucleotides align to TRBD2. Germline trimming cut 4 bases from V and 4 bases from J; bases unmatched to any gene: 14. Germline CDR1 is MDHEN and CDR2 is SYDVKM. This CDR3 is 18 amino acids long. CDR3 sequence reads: CASSSQTSLAGQADTQYF. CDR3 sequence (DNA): TGTGCCAGCAGTTCACAAACTTCACTAGCGGGACAAGCAGATACGCAGTATTTT. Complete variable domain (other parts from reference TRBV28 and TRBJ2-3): DVKVTQSSRYLVKRTGEKVFLECVQDMDHENMFWYRQDPGLGLRLIYFSYDVKMKEKGDIPEGYSVSREKKERFSLILESASTNQTSMYLCASSSQTSLAGQADTQYFGPGTRLTVL.

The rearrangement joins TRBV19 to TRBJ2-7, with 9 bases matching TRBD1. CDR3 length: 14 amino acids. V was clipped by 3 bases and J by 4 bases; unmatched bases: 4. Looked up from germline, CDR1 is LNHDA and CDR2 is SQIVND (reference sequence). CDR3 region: CASSILGQGYEQYF. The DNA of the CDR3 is TGTGCCAGTAGTATCCTGGGACAGGGATACGAGCAGTACTTC. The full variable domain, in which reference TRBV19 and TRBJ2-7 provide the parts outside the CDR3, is DGGITQSPKYLFRKEGQNVTLSCEQNLNHDAMYWYRQDPGQGLRLIYYSQIVNDFQKGDIAEGYSVSREKKESFPLTVTSAQKNPTAFYLCASSILGQGYEQYFGPGTRLTVT.

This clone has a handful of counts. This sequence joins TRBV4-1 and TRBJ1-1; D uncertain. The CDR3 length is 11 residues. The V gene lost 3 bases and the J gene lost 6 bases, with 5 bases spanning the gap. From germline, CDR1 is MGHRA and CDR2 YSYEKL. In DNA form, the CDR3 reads TGCGCCAGCAGCCAGGGCTCTGAAGCTTTCTTT. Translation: CASSQGSEAFF.

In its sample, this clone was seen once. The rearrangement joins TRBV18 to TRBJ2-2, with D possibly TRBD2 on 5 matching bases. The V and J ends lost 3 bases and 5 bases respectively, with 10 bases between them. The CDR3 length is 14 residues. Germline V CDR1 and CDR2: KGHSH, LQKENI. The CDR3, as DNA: TGTGCCAGCTCACCCACACGGGATACCGGGGAGCTGTTTTTT. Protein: CASSPTRDTGELFF.

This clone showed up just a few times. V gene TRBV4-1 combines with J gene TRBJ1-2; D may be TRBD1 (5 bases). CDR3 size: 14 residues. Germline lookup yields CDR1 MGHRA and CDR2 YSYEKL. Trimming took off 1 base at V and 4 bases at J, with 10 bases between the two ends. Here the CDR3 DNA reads TGCGCCAGCAGCCAAGCGACAGTAGGCTATGGCTACACCTTC. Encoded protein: CASSQATVGYGYTF.

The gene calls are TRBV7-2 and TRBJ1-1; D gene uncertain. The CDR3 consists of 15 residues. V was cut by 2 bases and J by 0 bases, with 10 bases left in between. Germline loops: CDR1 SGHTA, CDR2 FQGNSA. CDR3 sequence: CASSLLGLMNTEAFF. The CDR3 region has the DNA TGTGCCAGCAGCTTACTTGGACTGATGAACACTGAAGCTTTCTTT. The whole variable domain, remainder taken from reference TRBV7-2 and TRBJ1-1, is GAGVSQSPSNKVTEKGKDVELRCDPISGHTALYWYRQSLGQGLEFLIYFQGNSAPDKSGLPSDRFSAERTGGSVSTLTIQRTQQEDSAVYLCASSLLGLMNTEAFFGQGTRLTVV.

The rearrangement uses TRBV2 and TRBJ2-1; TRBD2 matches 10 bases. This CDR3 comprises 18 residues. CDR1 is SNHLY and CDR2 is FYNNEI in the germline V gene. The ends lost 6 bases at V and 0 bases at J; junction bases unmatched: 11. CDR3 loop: CASSPRLAGVNSYNEQFF. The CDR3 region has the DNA TGTGCCAGCAGCCCTAGGCTAGCGGGGGTGAACTCCTACAATGAGCAGTTCTTC.

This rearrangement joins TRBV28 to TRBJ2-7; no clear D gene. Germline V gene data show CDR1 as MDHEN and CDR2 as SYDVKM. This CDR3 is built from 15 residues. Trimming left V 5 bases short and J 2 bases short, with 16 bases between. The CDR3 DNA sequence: TGTGCCAGCAGTCACCTCTATGAGTCGGCCTACGAGCAGTACTTC. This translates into CASSHLYESAYEQYF.

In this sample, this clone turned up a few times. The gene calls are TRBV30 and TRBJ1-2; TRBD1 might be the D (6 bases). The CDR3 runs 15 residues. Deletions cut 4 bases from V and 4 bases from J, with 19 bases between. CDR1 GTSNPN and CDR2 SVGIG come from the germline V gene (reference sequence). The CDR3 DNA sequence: TGTGCCTGGAACGCCGTGGGGGGGCGAGGCTATGGCTACACCTTC. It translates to CAWNAVGGRGYGYTF.

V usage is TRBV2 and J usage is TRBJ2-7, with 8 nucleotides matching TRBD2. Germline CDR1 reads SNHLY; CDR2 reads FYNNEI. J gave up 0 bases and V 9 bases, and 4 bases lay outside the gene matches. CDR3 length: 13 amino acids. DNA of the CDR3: TGTGCCAGTAAGCGGGAGTCCTCCTACGAGCAGTACTTC. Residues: CASKRESSYEQYF.

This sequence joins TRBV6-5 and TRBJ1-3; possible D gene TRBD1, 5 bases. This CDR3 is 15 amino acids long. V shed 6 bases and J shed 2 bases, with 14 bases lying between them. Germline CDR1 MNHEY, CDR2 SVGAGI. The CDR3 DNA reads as TGTGCCAGCAGCTCCCCTCAGGGAACTGGAAACACCATATATTTT. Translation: CASSSPQGTGNTIYF.

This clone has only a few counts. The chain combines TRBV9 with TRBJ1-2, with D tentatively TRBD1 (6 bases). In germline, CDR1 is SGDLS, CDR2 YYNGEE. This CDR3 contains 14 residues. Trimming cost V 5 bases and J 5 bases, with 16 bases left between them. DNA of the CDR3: TGTGCCAGCAGTGGGGCAGGGGCGCGGTATGGCTACACCTTC. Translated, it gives CASSGAGARYGYTF.

In DNA form, the CDR3 reads TGTGCCAGCACCCCATCCCTGGGACTCCTAAACTATGGCTACACCTTC. This encodes CASTPSLGLLNYGYTF. The chain has TRBV27 and TRBJ1-2; D may be TRBD1 (5 bases). V lost 7 bases and J 2 bases, leaving 20 bases between the germline ends. The V gene's germline CDR1 is MNHEY and CDR2 SMNVEV (reference sequence). The CDR3 contains 16 residues.

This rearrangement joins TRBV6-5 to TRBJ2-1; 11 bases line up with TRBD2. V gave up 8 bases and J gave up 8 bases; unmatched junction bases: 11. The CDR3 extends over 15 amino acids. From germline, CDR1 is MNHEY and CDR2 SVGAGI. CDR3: CASLGSGRAGDEQFF. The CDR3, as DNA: TGTGCCAGCTTGGGTAGCGGGAGGGCAGGAGATGAGCAGTTCTTC.